The clone carrying this TCR beta chain was detected only once. The sample is drawn from a study of blood T cell repertoires in COVID-19. Study-wide context: T cells, B-cell-depleted T cells, or PBMCs supplied cDNA or gDNA.

Germline V gene data show CDR1 as MDHEN and CDR2 as SYDVKM. Trimming cost V 7 bases and J 5 bases, with 8 bases left between them. This CDR3 contains 11 residues. In the source study's methods: It was from reference gene primer amplification that nucleated cell counts were estimated. Generated by immunoSEQ multiplex PCR, the TCRdb table keeps only in-frame clones and is missing some. V, J and clone size were drawn from that table, and D and trimming were deduced from the DNA. The sample lists about 39,000 clones; around 74% were seen once. The sequence derives from a man between 70 and 80 years old with acute or convalescent COVID-19. The J gene is TRBJ1-2, the V gene TRBV28; no firm D call. The specimen was peripheral blood. CDR3 DNA sequence: TGTGCCAGCACCGCCAGTTATGGCTACACCTTC. Translated: CASTASYGYTF.